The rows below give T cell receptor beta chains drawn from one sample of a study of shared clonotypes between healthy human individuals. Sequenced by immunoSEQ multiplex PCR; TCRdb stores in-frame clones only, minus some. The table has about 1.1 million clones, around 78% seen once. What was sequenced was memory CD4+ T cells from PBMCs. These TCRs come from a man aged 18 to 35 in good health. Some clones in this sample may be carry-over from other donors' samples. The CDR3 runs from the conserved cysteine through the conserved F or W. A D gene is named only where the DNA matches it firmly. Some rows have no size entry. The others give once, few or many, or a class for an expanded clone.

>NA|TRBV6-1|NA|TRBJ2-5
TGTGCCAGCAGCCGAAAGGGGGTAGGCGGAGAGACCCAGTACTTC
CASSRKGVGGETQYF
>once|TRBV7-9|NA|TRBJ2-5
TGTGCCAGCAGCAGTCAGGGCCTCTGGGGGCAAGAGACCCAGTACTTC
CASSSQGLWGQETQYF
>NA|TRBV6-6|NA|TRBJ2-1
TGTGCCAGCAGTTACGGAACCGGGGACCCGAACAATGAGCAGTTCTTC
CASSYGTGDPNNEQFF
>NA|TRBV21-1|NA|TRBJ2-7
TGTGCCAGCAGCAAAGAGGGCCAGGATTCCTACGAGCAGTACTTC
CASSKEGQDSYEQYF
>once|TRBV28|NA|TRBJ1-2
TGTGCCAGCAGTACCGGGGGTTGGGACTTTAACTATGGCTACACCTTC
CASSTGGWDFNYGYTF
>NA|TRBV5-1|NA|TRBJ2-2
TGCGCCAGCAGCTTGGAGGTTCTGGAGACCGGGGAGCTGTTTTTT
CASSLEVLETGELFF
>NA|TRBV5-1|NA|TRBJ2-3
TGCGCCAGCGGTCCGGGTGACACAGATACGCAGTATTTT
CASGPGDTDTQYF
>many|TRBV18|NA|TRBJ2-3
TGTGCCAGCTCACCTGGAGCGAGTGGGGATACGCAGTATTTT
CASSPGASGDTQYF
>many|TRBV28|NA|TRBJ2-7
TGTGCCAGCAGTCCTCCGAATAACTACGAGCAGTACTTC
CASSPPNNYEQYF
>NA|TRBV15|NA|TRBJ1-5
TGTGCCACCAGCAGAGGGGACTCCCGAGGCAATCAGCCCCAGCATTTT
CATSRGDSRGNQPQHF
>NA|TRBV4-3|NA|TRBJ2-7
TGCGCCAGCAGCCAACTCCAGGGCTTGGGGCGCTACGAGCAGTACTTC
CASSQLQGLGRYEQYF
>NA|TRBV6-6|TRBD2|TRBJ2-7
TGTGCCAGCAGTTACCAGCGGGGTTACGAGCAGTACTTC
CASSYQRGYEQYF
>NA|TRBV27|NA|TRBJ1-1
TGTGCCAGCCGCAGGGCTGACACTGAAGCTTTCTTT
CASRRADTEAFF
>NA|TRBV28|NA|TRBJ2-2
TGTGCCAGCAACAGGGTGGACACCGGGGAGCTGTTTTTT
CASNRVDTGELFF
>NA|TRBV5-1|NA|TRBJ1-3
TGCGCCAGCAGCACCAACACCGCCTCTGGAAACACCATATATTTT
CASSTNTASGNTIYF
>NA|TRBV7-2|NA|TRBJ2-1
TGTGCCAGCAGCTTTATCGGACCGGACGATGAGCAGTTCTTC
CASSFIGPDDEQFF
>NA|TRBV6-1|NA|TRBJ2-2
TGTGCCAGCAGGCCAGGGGCGTCTGGAGGGGAGCTGTTTTTT
CASRPGASGGELFF
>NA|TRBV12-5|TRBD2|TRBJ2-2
TGTGCTAGTGGTTTGGCCAAAGGACTAGCGGGAGTTGACGGGGAGCTGTTTTTT
CASGLAKGLAGVDGELFF
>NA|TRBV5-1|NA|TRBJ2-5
TGCGCCAGCAGCCTACTTGGGGATCAAGAGACCCAGTACTTC
CASSLLGDQETQYF
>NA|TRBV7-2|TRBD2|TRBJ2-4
TGTGCCAGCAGCCAGAGGACTAGCGGGGCCCAGAACATTCAGTACTTC
CASSQRTSGAQNIQYF
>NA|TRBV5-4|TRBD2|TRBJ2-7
TGTGCCAGCAGCATAGGACTAGCGGGAGAAGAGCAGTACTTC
CASSIGLAGEEQYF
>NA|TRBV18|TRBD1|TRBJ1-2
TGTGCCAGCTCACTATACAGGGGGCCGGGCTATGGCTACACCTTC
CASSLYRGPGYGYTF
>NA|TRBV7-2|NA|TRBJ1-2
TGTGCCAGCAGCTTAGGGGTTGACTATGGCTACACCTTC
CASSLGVDYGYTF
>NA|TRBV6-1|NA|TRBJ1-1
TGTGCCAGCAGTGGGACCCTTAGATCCCGTTTCATGAACACTGAAGCTTTCTTT
CASSGTLRSRFMNTEAFF
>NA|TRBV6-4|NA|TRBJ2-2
TGTGCCAGCAGTGACTCCCTTAGGGCCCCGGGGGAGCTGTTTTTT
CASSDSLRAPGELFF
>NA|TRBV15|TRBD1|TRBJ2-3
TGTGCCACCAGCAGGGGACAGGGTTTTAGCACAGATACGCAGTATTTT
CATSRGQGFSTDTQYF
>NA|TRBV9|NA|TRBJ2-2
TGTGCCAGCAGCATAGACACCGGGGAGCTGTTTTTT
CASSIDTGELFF
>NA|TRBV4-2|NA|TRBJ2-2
TGTGCCAGCAGCCAAGATCGCCGCAGGATAGTAACCGGGGAGCTGTTTTTT
CASSQDRRRIVTGELFF
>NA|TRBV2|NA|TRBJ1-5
TGTGCCAGCAGTGCAGGGTACGGGGGGAGCAATCAGCCCCAGCATTTT
CASSAGYGGSNQPQHF
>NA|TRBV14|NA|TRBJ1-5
TGTGCCAGCAGCCTCGACAGTTATCAGCCCCAGCATTTT
CASSLDSYQPQHF
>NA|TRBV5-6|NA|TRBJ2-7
TGTGCCAGCAGCTTCGACTGGTTTTACGAGCAGTACTTC
CASSFDWFYEQYF
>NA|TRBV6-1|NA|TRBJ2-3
TGTGCCAGCAGTGAATTGGCCTTAGCCGATACGCAGTATTTT
CASSELALADTQYF
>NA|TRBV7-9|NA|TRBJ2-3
TGTGCCCCGACGGGATTGAGCACAGATACGCAGTATTTT
CAPTGLSTDTQYF
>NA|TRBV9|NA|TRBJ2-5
TGTGCCAGCAGCGCTTCCTATTCGGAGACCCAGTACTTC
CASSASYSETQYF
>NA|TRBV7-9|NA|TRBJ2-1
TGTGCCAGCAGCTTCGCTAACACCAATGAGCAGTTCTTC
CASSFANTNEQFF
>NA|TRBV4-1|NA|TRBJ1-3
TGCGCCAGCAGCCAAGATAGTGCAGGGAGAGGAAACACCATATATTTT
CASSQDSAGRGNTIYF
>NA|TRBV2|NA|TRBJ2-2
TGTGCCAGCAGGGACCTACTAGCACCCGGGGAGCTGTTTTTT
CASRDLLAPGELFF
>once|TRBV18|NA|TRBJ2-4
TGTGCCAGCTCACCACTGGGGGGATCGGTAGCCAAAAACATTCAGTACTTC
CASSPLGGSVAKNIQYF
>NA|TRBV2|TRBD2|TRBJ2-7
TGTGCCAGCAGTGAAGCAGGCGGGAGGGCCGCCTACGAGCAGTACTTC
CASSEAGGRAAYEQYF
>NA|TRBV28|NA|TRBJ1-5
TGTGCCAGCAGGGCCCCCGGACGCGCTGGGGGTCAGCCCCAGCATTTT
CASRAPGRAGGQPQHF
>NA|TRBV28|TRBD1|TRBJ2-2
TGTGCCAGCAGTCGTCGACAGGGTCGGGAGGAGCTGTTTTTT
CASSRRQGREELFF
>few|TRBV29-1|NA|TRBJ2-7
TGCAGCGTTGAAGCCGGGGGACGCCAGAGCTCCTACGAGCAGTACTTC
CSVEAGGRQSSYEQYF
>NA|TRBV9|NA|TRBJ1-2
TGTGCCAGCAGCCCTCGGGGCAGTGGCTACACCTTC
CASSPRGSGYTF
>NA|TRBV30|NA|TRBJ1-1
TGTGCCTGGAGACATCCCATGAACACTGAAGCTTTCTTT
CAWRHPMNTEAFF
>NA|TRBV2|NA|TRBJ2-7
TGTGCCAGCAGTGTTAGTACTAACTCCTACGAGCAGTACTTC
CASSVSTNSYEQYF
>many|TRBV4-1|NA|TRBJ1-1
TGCGCCAGCAGCCAAGGGGTAGGAAACACTGAAGCTTTCTTT
CASSQGVGNTEAFF
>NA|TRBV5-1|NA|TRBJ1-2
TGCGCCAGCAGCTCGTCGACAGTAAACTATGGCTACACCTTC
CASSSSTVNYGYTF
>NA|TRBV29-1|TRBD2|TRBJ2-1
TGCAGCGTTGAAGATCTAAGGCGGGAGCGCTACAATGAGCAGTTCTTC
CSVEDLRRERYNEQFF
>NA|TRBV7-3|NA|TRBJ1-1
TGTGCCAGCAGCGCTCAGGGACGAGGCACTGAAGCTTTCTTT
CASSAQGRGTEAFF
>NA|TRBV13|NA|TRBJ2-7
TGTGCCAGCAACCTAGGGAATACGTTCTCCTACGAGCAGTACTTC
CASNLGNTFSYEQYF
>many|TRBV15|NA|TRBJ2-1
TGTGCCACCAGCAGAGATCGCGGCAGGGGATATGAGCAGTTCTTC
CATSRDRGRGYEQFF
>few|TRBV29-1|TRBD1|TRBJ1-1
TGCAGCGTCGAGAGGACAGGGGCTGAAGCTTTCTTT
CSVERTGAEAFF
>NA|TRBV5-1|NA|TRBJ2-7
TGCGCCAGCAGCTTGCCTGGGGGCGAAGTAGACGAGCAGTACTTC
CASSLPGGEVDEQYF
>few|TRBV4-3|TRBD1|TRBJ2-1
TGCGCCAGCAGCCAGCGACCGGGACAGTCTTTTGGTGCGCAGTTCTTC
CASSQRPGQSFGAQFF
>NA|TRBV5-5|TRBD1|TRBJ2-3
TGTGCCAGCAGCTTGGTGGGACAGGGTTGGACAGATACGCAGTATTTT
CASSLVGQGWTDTQYF
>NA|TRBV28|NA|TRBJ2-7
TGTGCCAGCAGGGGCAGTTCCTACGAGCAGTACTTC
CASRGSSYEQYF
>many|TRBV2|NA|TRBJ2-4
TGTGCCAGCATGGTGGACACGAGATCAAACATTCAGTACTTC
CASMVDTRSNIQYF
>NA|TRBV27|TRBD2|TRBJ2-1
TGTGCCAGCAGTTTAACCGGGACTAGCGGGAATCAGTGGGGCAATGAGCAGTTCTTC
CASSLTGTSGNQWGNEQFF
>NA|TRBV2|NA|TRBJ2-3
TGTGCCAAAAGGGGTTGGGCGGGATCGACAGATACGCAGTATTTT
CAKRGWAGSTDTQYF
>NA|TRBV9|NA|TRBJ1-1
TGTGCCAGCAGCGTAGGGCAGGGGACGAACACTGAAGCTTTCTTT
CASSVGQGTNTEAFF